Below are 28 T cell receptor beta chains sequenced from a single sample in a study of T-cell reconstitution after alpha-beta-depleted transplantation in children. During its preparation, the TCRbeta library received unique molecular identifiers. TCRdb reanalysed the PCR reads using MiXCR and keeps one entry per CDR3 protein. The sample has 300,000 to 400,000 distinct CDR3 sequences, 15% to 20% seen once. The material sequenced was PBMCs, mostly from graft donor cells, taken 360 days after TCRalphabeta/CD19-depleted stem cell transplant. These receptors were obtained from a male patient aged 2 to 9 who had a stem cell transplant for acute lymphoblastic leukemia, so the T cells may come from the graft donor.

This clonotype turned up a few times. This rearrangement joins TRBV6-5 to TRBJ1-1, with D unclear. V was shortened by 2 bases and J by 5 bases, with 3 bases between the two germline ends. CDR1 MNHEY and CDR2 SVGAGI come from the germline V gene. CDR3 length: 11 amino acids. The CDR3, as DNA: TGTGCCAGCAGTTACGGAACTGAAGCTTTCTTT. Translation gives CASSYGTEAFF.

V gene TRBV14 combines with J gene TRBJ2-3; tentatively, D is TRBD2 (5 bases). The germline CDR1 and CDR2 sequences are SGHDN and FVKESK. V shed 0 bases and J shed 6 bases, with 13 bases lying between them. The CDR3 has 15 amino acids. This CDR3 is CASSQDLGSGDTQYF. For the CDR3, the DNA is TGTGCCAGCAGCCAAGATCTAGGGTCGGGGGATACGCAGTATTTT. Full variable domain (missing parts from reference TRBV14 and TRBJ2-3): EAGVTQFPSHSVIEKGQTVTLRCDPISGHDNLYWYRRVMGKEIKFLLHFVKESKQDESGMPNNRFLAERTGGTYSTLKVQPAELEDSGVYFCASSQDLGSGDTQYFGPGTRLTVL.

This chain connects TRBV28 to TRBJ2-7; 15 bases map to TRBD2. This CDR3 region has 19 residues. The V gene's germline CDR1 is MDHEN and CDR2 SYDVKM. The J segment lost 3 bases and the V segment lost 2 bases, leaving 11 bases of the junction unmatched. The CDR3: CASSLRRLGLAGGGYEQYF. CDR3 nucleotides: TGTGCCAGCAGTTTAAGGCGCTTGGGACTAGCGGGAGGTGGCTACGAGCAGTACTTC.

The rearrangement joins TRBV5-1 to TRBJ2-3; D is perhaps TRBD1 (6 bases). The V end lost 4 bases, the J end lost 0 bases, and 12 bases lay between the germline ends. The CDR3 is made up of 15 amino acids. Germline lookup yields CDR1 SGHRS and CDR2 YFSETQ. CDR3 DNA sequence: TGCGCCAGCAGCATGGGACAAACTAGCACAGATACGCAGTATTTT. It encodes CASSMGQTSTDTQYF.

The genes are TRBV7-6 and TRBJ2-1; 13 bases match TRBD2. Germline CDR1 SGHVS, CDR2 FNYEAQ. V dropped 3 bases and J dropped 8; count of bases not matched to a gene: 7. The CDR3 loop spans 16 amino acids. This CDR3 is CASSFLLAGGPYEQFF. Written as DNA, the CDR3 is TGTGCCAGCAGCTTCTTACTAGCGGGAGGGCCTTATGAGCAGTTCTTC.

This clonotype was picked up a small number of times. V usage is TRBV28 and J usage is TRBJ1-1; perhaps TRBD1 as D (5 bases). Trimming cost V 3 bases and J 7 bases, with 15 bases left between them. The CDR3 has 14 residues. Looked up from germline, CDR1 is MDHEN and CDR2 is SYDVKM. The CDR3 here is CASSLITEGDEAFF. The CDR3 nucleotides read TGTGCCAGCAGTTTGATCACAGAAGGGGATGAAGCTTTCTTT.

The table lists this clonotype with a few counts. The chain combines TRBV9 with TRBJ1-6, with TRBD1 as a possible D gene (5 bases). V shed 3 bases and J shed 8 bases, with 9 bases lying between them. The CDR3 spans 13 residues. Germline assignment: CDR1 SGDLS and CDR2 YYNGEE. As DNA, the CDR3 is TGTGCCAGCAGCGAAACGACAGATTCACCCCTCCACTTT. Residues: CASSETTDSPLHF.

In this sample, this clonotype turned up a few times. This chain uses TRBV4-3 with TRBJ2-1; TRBD2 aligns across 9 bases. V was clipped by 0 bases and J by 6 bases; unmatched bases: 15. CDR1 and CDR2 (germline): LGHNA, YSLEER. CDR3 length: 19 residues. CDR3 sequence: CASSQDPSPVGLAFNEQFF. The CDR3 nucleotides read TGCGCCAGCAGCCAAGATCCATCTCCAGTCGGACTAGCGTTCAATGAGCAGTTCTTC.

The chain couples TRBV6-1 to TRBJ2-3; maybe TRBD2 (6 bases). Germline lookup yields CDR1 MNHNS and CDR2 SASEGT. The V and J ends lost 6 bases and 1 base respectively, with 14 bases between them. The CDR3 has 15 residues. The CDR3 spells CASSRFGEGTDTQYF. The CDR3 nucleotides are TGTGCCAGCAGCCGCTTTGGGGAGGGCACAGATACGCAGTATTTT.

This clonotype has a handful of counts. The chain combines TRBV14 with TRBJ1-6, with TRBD1 as a possible D gene (5 bases). The V gene lost 0 bases and the J gene lost 10 bases, with 19 bases spanning the gap. Germline CDR1 is SGHDN and CDR2 is FVKESK. The CDR3 loop spans 17 amino acids. CDR3 in amino acids: CASSQEHSGRGLSPLHF. CDR3 DNA sequence: TGTGCCAGCAGCCAAGAGCATTCCGGACGGGGCCTCTCACCCCTCCACTTT.

This clonotype occurred many times. At one of its ends the junction is not consistent with the germline gene, which may arise from a read error. The chain recombines TRBV5-1 with TRBJ1-5; D uncertain. This CDR3 comprises 14 residues. Per germline, CDR1 SGHRS and CDR2 YFSETQ. CDR3 DNA: TGTGCCAGCAGTTTAGGACCGTCTAATCAGCCCCAGCATTTT. It codes for CASSLGPSNQPQHF.

This clonotype was observed a handful of times. V is TRBV3-1 and J is TRBJ2-7; 15 positions agree with TRBD2. The CDR3 length is 16 residues. J lost 3 bases, V lost 4 bases, and 4 bases had no gene match. Germline lookup yields CDR1 LGHDT and CDR2 YNNKEL (reference sequence). The CDR3 region has the DNA TGTGCCAGCAGCCCCGGACTAGCGGGAGGGTTCTACGAGCAGTACTTC. This sequence encodes CASSPGLAGGFYEQYF.

This clonotype has at least ten counts. The chain uses TRBV10-3 and TRBJ2-3; 8 bases match TRBD2. J gave up 14 bases and V 2 bases, and 6 bases lay outside the gene matches. Germline values: CDR1 ENHRY, CDR2 SYGVKD. This CDR3 contains 12 residues. The CDR3 here is CAISERAGVLYF. CDR3 nucleotides: TGTGCCATCAGTGAGAGAGCGGGAGTTTTGTATTTT.

This clonotype was picked up a small number of times. Written as DNA, the CDR3 is TGTGCCAGCAGCTTAGGAAGCGCAAATAATGAAAAACTGTTTTTT. Its protein is CASSLGSANNEKLFF. The chain couples TRBV7-2 to TRBJ1-4; D gene ambiguous. V was pared by 1 base and J by 4 bases, with 10 bases between. There are 15 residues in the CDR3. CDR1 SGHTA and CDR2 FQGNSA come from the germline V gene.

This sequence joins TRBV10-3 and TRBJ1-5; no clear D. Germline CDR1 reads ENHRY; CDR2 reads SYGVKD. CDR3 length equals 15 residues. Trimming took off 0 bases at V and 8 bases at J, with 14 bases between the two ends. This CDR3 reads CAISESVPSVEPQHF. The CDR3 DNA sequence: TGTGCCATCAGTGAGTCGGTCCCCTCGGTGGAGCCCCAGCATTTT.

This clonotype was seen ten or more times. V is TRBV10-3 and J is TRBJ2-1, with TRBD2 as a possible D gene (5 bases). Per the germline V gene, CDR1 is ENHRY and CDR2 is SYGVKD. V gave up 6 bases and J gave up 9 bases, with 9 bases separating them. The CDR3 is 11 amino acids. CDR3 coding DNA: TGTGCCATCAGAGTAGCGTCTGAGCAGTTCTTC. Amino acids: CAIRVASEQFF.

This clonotype was seen ten or more times. This chain joins TRBV13 and TRBJ2-7, with 11 bases fitting TRBD2. Germline values: CDR1 PRHDT, CDR2 FYEKMQ (reference sequence). The CDR3 runs to 16 residues. V lost 5 bases to trimming and J lost 0 bases; unmatched junction nucleotides: 6. DNA for the CDR3: TGTGCCAGCAGCGCACTAGCGGGAGATCCCTCCTACGAGCAGTACTTC. Encoded protein: CASSALAGDPSYEQYF.

This clonotype was seen a handful of times. The chain recombines TRBV7-8 with TRBJ2-1; 10 nucleotides line up with TRBD2. Germline loops: CDR1 SGHVS, CDR2 FQNEAQ. Trimming took 5 bases from V and 9 from J; bases not matched to a gene: 7. The CDR3 runs to 14 residues. CDR3 protein: CASSAPTSGTEQFF. CDR3 coding DNA: TGTGCCAGCAGCGCCCCCACTAGCGGGACTGAGCAGTTCTTC. The full variable domain, its missing parts supplied by reference TRBV7-8 and TRBJ2-1, is GAGVSQSPRYKVAKRGQDVALRCDPISGHVSLFWYQQALGQGPEFLTYFQNEAQLDKSGLPSDRFFAERPEGSVSTLKIQRTQQEDSAVYLCASSAPTSGTEQFFGPGTRLTVL.

A few counts support this clonotype. The rearrangement joins TRBV5-1 to TRBJ2-1, with 7 bases matching TRBD2. The CDR3 consists of 17 residues. CDR1 and CDR2 (germline): SGHRS, YFSETQ. J was trimmed by 2 bases and V by 5 bases; bases with no gene match: 13. The CDR3 is CASSMGLTSQAYNEQFF. CDR3 bases: TGCGCCAGCAGTATGGGACTAACCTCTCAGGCCTACAATGAGCAGTTCTTC.

This clonotype occurred a few times. This chain uses TRBV15 with TRBJ2-5, with no clear D. The CDR3 covers 14 residues. Germline CDR1 reads LNHNV; CDR2 reads YYDKDF (reference sequence). The germline V and J ends were trimmed by 0 bases and 3 bases, with 8 bases remaining between them. The CDR3 sequence is CATSRDLGEETQYF. CDR3 coding DNA: TGTGCCACCAGCAGAGACCTGGGTGAAGAGACCCAGTACTTC.

This clonotype was counted ten times or more. The chain has TRBV20-1 and TRBJ2-1; a possible D gene is TRBD2 (5 bases). The CDR3 is 14 residues long. CDR1 and CDR2 (germline): DFQATT, SNEGSKA (reference sequence). Trimming pared 0 bases from V and 6 bases from J, leaving 12 bases between. CDR3 sequence (DNA): TGCAGTGCTAGAGATAGGAGACTAATCAATGAGCAGTTCTTC. Amino acids: CSARDRRLINEQFF.

V usage is TRBV12-3 or TRBV12-4 and J usage is TRBJ2-1; D is unclear. Between the trimmed V and J ends, which lost 4 bases and 0 bases, there was a span of 7 bases. The CDR3 has 14 residues. The CDR3 bases are TGTGCCAGCAGTTCTCTGAGCTCCTACAATGAGCAGTTCTTC. This encodes CASSSLSSYNEQFF.

The chain links TRBV7-2 to TRBJ2-7, with a possible D match to TRBD1 (5 bases). V lost 4 bases and J lost 9, with 13 bases in between. CDR3 size: 12 residues. Germline V CDR1 and CDR2: SGHTA, FQGNSA. CDR3 sequence (DNA): TGTGCCAGCAGCTACGTCCAGGGTGGGCAGTACTTC. This codes for CASSYVQGGQYF.

At least ten counts were recorded for this clonotype. The chain has TRBV7-9 and TRBJ2-3; no definite D call. Trimming cost V 3 bases and J 5 bases, with 9 bases left between them. Germline V gene sequence: CDR1 SEHNR, CDR2 FQNEAQ (reference sequence). The CDR3 spans 13 residues. This CDR3 reads CASSFTSVDTQYF. CDR3 coding DNA: TGTGCCAGCAGCTTCACGAGCGTAGATACGCAGTATTTT.

The V gene is TRBV29-1, the J gene TRBJ1-1; D might be TRBD1 (5 bases). The V gene's germline CDR1 is SQVTM and CDR2 ANQGSEA. CDR3 length: 13 residues. The CDR3 reads CAGGLGMNTEAFF. CDR3 coding DNA: TGCGCCGGGGGATTGGGCATGAACACTGAAGCTTTCTTT.

In this sample, this clonotype turned up a few times. The chain carries TRBV4-2 and TRBJ2-1; possibly TRBD2 for D (5 bases). Germline V CDR1 and CDR2: LGHNA, YNFKEQ. The CDR3 consists of 18 residues. V lost 0 bases to trimming and J lost 4 bases, with 19 bases between them. This chain's CDR3 is CASSQESAASAGYNEQFF. CDR3 sequence (DNA): TGTGCCAGCAGCCAAGAGTCGGCGGCCTCCGCGGGTTACAATGAGCAGTTCTTC.

The chain is built from TRBV20-1 and TRBJ2-7; 7 bases are a match to TRBD1. The V gene end was trimmed by 6 bases and the J gene end by 0 bases; junction bases not matched to a gene: 8. CDR3 length: 14 amino acids. Per germline, CDR1 DFQATT and CDR2 SNEGSKA (reference sequence). In DNA, the CDR3 is TGCAGTGCGCGATCGACAGGGAACTCCTACGAGCAGTACTTC. Encoded protein: CSARSTGNSYEQYF.

This clonotype was detected a few times. This rearrangement joins TRBV5-1 to TRBJ2-6; maybe TRBD2 (7 bases). The CDR3 is made up of 18 amino acids. V was trimmed by 4 bases and J by 0 bases, leaving 17 bases between them. The V gene's germline CDR1 is SGHRS and CDR2 YFSETQ. CDR3 sequence: CASSPGRGPVSGANVLTF. CDR3 in DNA: TGCGCCAGCAGCCCCGGGCGGGGGCCAGTCTCTGGGGCCAACGTCCTGACTTTC.